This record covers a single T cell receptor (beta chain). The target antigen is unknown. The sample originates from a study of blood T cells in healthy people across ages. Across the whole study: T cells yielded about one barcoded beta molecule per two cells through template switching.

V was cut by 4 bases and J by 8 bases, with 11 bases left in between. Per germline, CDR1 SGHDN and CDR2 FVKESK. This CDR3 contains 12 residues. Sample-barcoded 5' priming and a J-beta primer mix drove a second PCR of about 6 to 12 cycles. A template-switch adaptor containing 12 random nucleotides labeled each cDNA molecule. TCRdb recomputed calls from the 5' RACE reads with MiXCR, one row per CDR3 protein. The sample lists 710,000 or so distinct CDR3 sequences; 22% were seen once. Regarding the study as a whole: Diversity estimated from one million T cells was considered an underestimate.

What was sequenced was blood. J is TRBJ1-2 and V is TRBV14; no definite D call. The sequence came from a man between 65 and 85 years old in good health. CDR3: CASSRDTLGYTF. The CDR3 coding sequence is TGTGCCAGCAGCCGAGACACTTTGGGCTACACCTTC.